These 11 T cell receptor beta chains originate from one sample sequenced in a study of graft-versus-host responses after intestinal transplantation. Clones were sequenced by immunoSEQ multiplex PCR, and TCRdb holds only the in-frame ones, with some missing. In the table there are tens of thousands of clones, over 85% of which are singletons. The sequenced sample was PBMCs, obtained 16 days after intestinal transplant. The receptors come from a human patient who received an intestinal transplant, so some T cells may come from the graft donor.

The chain carries TRBV2 and TRBJ2-1; D not certain. Germline assignment: CDR1 SNHLY and CDR2 FYNNEI. CDR3 length equals 11 residues. V lost 4 bases to trimming and J lost 8 bases, with 6 bases between them. The DNA for the CDR3 is TGTGCCAGCAGTGGTCCGGATGAGCAGTTCTTC. The encoded protein is CASSGPDEQFF.

The CDR3 DNA reads TGTGCCAGTAGCCTCGGAACCATGAACACTGAAGCTTTCTTT. It codes for CASSLGTMNTEAFF. The genes are TRBV19 and TRBJ1-1, with D unresolved. Germline CDR1 reads LNHDA; CDR2 reads SQIVND (reference sequence). The CDR3 runs 14 residues. V was shortened by 6 bases and J by 0 bases, with 11 bases between the two germline ends.

The V gene is TRBV2, the J gene TRBJ1-2; TRBD1 matches 7 bases. V dropped 10 bases and J dropped 0; count of bases not matched to a gene: 8. CDR3 length: 14 amino acids. The germline gives CDR1 SNHLY, CDR2 FYNNEI. The CDR3 sequence is CATEDRITNYGYTF. CDR3 nucleotide sequence: TGTGCCACCGAGGACAGGATCACTAACTATGGCTACACCTTC.

This chain joins TRBV27 and TRBJ2-7, with 12 bases lining up with TRBD2. The CDR3 sequence is 17 residues long. With V trimmed by 5 bases and J by 0 bases, 8 bases remained unmatched. CDR1 MNHEY and CDR2 SMNVEV come from the germline V gene (reference sequence). Here the CDR3 reads CASSILLAGGISYEQYF. CDR3 DNA sequence: TGTGCCAGCAGTATCCTCCTAGCGGGAGGGATCTCCTACGAGCAGTACTTC.

CDR3 DNA sequence: TGTGCCAGCAGCCCCAAGGAACAGGGTATTTTGGACGAGCAGTACTTC. Protein: CASSPKEQGILDEQYF. The rearrangement joins TRBV11-2 to TRBJ2-7, with a possible D match to TRBD1 (6 bases). Germline V gives CDR1 SGHAT, CDR2 FQNNGV. CDR3 length equals 16 residues. The V gene lost 5 bases and the J gene lost 5 bases, with 22 bases spanning the gap.

This sequence joins TRBV6-1 and TRBJ2-1; 7 bases line up with TRBD1. The CDR3 spans 12 residues. Germline CDR1 is MNHNS and CDR2 is SASEGT. V lost 10 bases to trimming and J lost 4 bases; unmatched junction nucleotides: 4. CDR3 in DNA: TGTGCCACCCGGACAGGTTACAATGAGCAGTTCTTC. Translated: CATRTGYNEQFF.

This chain connects TRBV18 to TRBJ1-2, with 10 bases matching TRBD1. CDR1 and CDR2 (germline): KGHSH, LQKENI. The CDR3 has 17 amino acids. Germline trimming cut 6 bases from V and 1 base from J; bases unmatched to any gene: 11. CDR3: CASSTRSGTGDNYGYTF. As DNA, the CDR3 is TGTGCCAGCTCGACTAGATCCGGGACAGGGGATAACTATGGCTACACCTTC.

This clone has only one observation. This chain links TRBV5-5 with TRBJ2-5; the D is unclear. Near its end, the DNA agrees better with TRBJ2-7, so the J call may be wrong. From germline, CDR1 is SGHKS and CDR2 YYEKEE (reference sequence). The CDR3 covers 17 residues. CDR3 loop: CASSLSPPSAVSYEQYF. The CDR3 nucleotides are TGTGCCAGCAGCTTGTCTCCCCCCTCAGCAGTCTCCTACGAGCAGTACTTC.

The chain uses TRBV5-1 and TRBJ1-4; tentative D call: TRBD1 (5 bases). Germline V lookup: CDR1 SGHRS, CDR2 YFSETQ. The CDR3 contains 15 residues. V was shortened by 0 bases and J by 7 bases, with 13 bases between the two germline ends. CDR3 amino acids: CASSLGAGWREKLFF. The CDR3 DNA sequence: TGCGCCAGCAGCTTGGGTGCAGGGTGGCGTGAAAAACTGTTTTTT.

The chain has TRBV6-5 and TRBJ2-7; the D is unclear. Germline V gives CDR1 MNHEY, CDR2 SVGAGI. Trimming removed 2 bases from V and 4 bases from J, with 9 bases in between. The CDR3 contains 13 residues. CDR3 residues: CASSYGWKYEQYF. The CDR3 nucleotides are TGTGCCAGCAGTTACGGGTGGAAGTACGAGCAGTACTTC.

The CDR3 DNA is TGTGCCAGCAGTTGGGTCCAGAACACTGAAGCTTTCTTT. It codes for CASSWVQNTEAFF. The gene calls are TRBV27 and TRBJ1-1, with D uncertain. V was clipped by 4 bases and J by 1 base, with 7 bases between them. CDR3 length equals 13 residues. The germline gives CDR1 MNHEY, CDR2 SMNVEV (reference sequence).